This record covers a single T cell receptor (beta chain). Other DNA sequences in this specimen translate into the identical CDR3. These data are taken from a study of shared clonotypes between healthy human individuals. As for the study in general: The plates for each donor numbered three CD4 naive, three CD4 memory, two CD8 naive and one CD8 memory.

Selected positively for CCR7 and CD45RO-negative, naive CD8 cells excluded terminally differentiated effector memory CD45RA+ cells. The CDR3 spans 14 residues. V shed 2 bases and J 3 bases; nucleotides not matched to a gene: 3. Germline V gene data show CDR1 as MNHNY and CDR2 as SVGAGI (reference sequence). Each replicate PCR on the sorted subsets used roughly 200 ng DNA (around 30,000 T cell genomes). Some clones are missing from TCRdb's copy, which holds only in-frame ones; the method was immunoSEQ multiplex PCR. The table has some 2.1 million clones, about 95% seen once. The gene calls are TRBV6-6 and TRBJ2-7; TRBD1 aligns across 8 bases. Sequenced input: naive CD8+ T cells sorted from blood. The clonotype comes from a man younger than 35 in good health. The CDR3 sequence: CASSYAGQGYEQYF. CDR3 nucleotide sequence: TGTGCCAGCAGTTACGCAGGACAGGGCTACGAGCAGTACTTC.